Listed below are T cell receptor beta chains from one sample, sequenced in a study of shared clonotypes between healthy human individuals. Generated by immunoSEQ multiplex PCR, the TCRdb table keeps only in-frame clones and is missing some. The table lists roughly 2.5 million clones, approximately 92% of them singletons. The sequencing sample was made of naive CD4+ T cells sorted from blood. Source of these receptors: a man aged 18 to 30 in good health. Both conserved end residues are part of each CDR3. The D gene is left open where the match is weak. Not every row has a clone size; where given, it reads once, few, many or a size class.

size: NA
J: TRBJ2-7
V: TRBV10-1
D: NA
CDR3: CASSESTRKEQYF
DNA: TGCGCCAGCAGTGAGTCTACGAGGAAAGAGCAGTACTTC

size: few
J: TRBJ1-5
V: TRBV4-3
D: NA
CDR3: CASSPTQGFGQPQHF
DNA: TGCGCCAGCAGCCCCACGCAGGGGTTTGGTCAGCCCCAGCATTTT

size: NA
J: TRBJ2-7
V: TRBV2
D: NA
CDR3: CASTHGGATYEQYF
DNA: TGTGCCAGCACCCATGGGGGGGCGACCTACGAGCAGTACTTC

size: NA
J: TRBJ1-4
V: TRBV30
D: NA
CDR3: CAWSVRRQGEKLFF
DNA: TGTGCCTGGAGTGTACGGCGGCAAGGTGAAAAACTGTTTTTT

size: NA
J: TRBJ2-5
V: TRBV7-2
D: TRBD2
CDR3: CASSLLRTSGGETQYF
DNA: TGTGCCAGCAGCTTACTCCGGACTAGCGGGGGAGAGACCCAGTACTTC

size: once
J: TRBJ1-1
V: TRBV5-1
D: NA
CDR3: CASSLKGLNTEAFF
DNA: TGCGCCAGCAGCTTGAAGGGACTGAACACTGAAGCTTTCTTT

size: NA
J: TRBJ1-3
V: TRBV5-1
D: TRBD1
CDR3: CASSMTGGTGNTIYF
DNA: TGCGCCAGCAGTATGACAGGGGGCACTGGAAACACCATATATTTT

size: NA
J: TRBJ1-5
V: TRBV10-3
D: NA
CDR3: CAISAEVGAQHF
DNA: TGTGCCATCAGTGCTGAGGTAGGGGCCCAGCATTTT

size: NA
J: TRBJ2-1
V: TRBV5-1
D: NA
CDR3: CASSPGTVSYNEQFF
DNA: TGCGCCAGCAGCCCAGGGACCGTTTCCTACAATGAGCAGTTCTTC

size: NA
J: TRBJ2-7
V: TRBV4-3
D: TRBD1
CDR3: CASSQELTGGRFYEQYF
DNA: TGCGCCAGCAGCCAAGAGTTGACAGGGGGCCGGTTCTACGAGCAGTACTTC